The TCR beta chain under discussion was sequenced for a study of blood T cell repertoires in COVID-19. The overall study: The cDNA or gDNA used as material had been derived from T cells, B-cell-depleted T cells, or PBMCs.

The age range of participants was about 18 to 89 years, with residence in about two dozen US areas. Which cohort a participant joined came from the clinical history participants gave. Per the authors' pipeline: Estimation of nucleated cell counts relied on the amplification of reference gene primers. Profiled with immunoSEQ multiplex PCR; TCRdb holds only in-frame clones, not every one. Clonal size and the V and J genes are those of that table, whereas D and trimming came from the DNA. This sample has 95,000 to 150,000 clones, with roughly 84% found just once. The CDR3 has 11 amino acids. This rearrangement joins TRBV21-1 to TRBJ1-1. TRBV21-1 counts as a pseudogene. The receptor comes from a woman between 25 and 40 years old who had recovered from COVID-19. Material for sequencing was PBMCs or T cells enriched from blood (not recorded which). The DNA for the CDR3 is TGTGCCAGCAGTGTCGGGACTCAAGCTTTCTTT. Its translation is CASSVGTQAFF.